This paragraph covers one T cell receptor (beta chain) sequence. Its antigen remains unknown. This sample stems from a study of T cell responses to AZD1222 COVID-19 vaccine. The study, taken as a whole, reports: Across spike, vaccine-associated CD4 TCRs were found, dominant at 160-218 and 743-854. Recipients of two AZD1222 doses showed rising Spike-specific TCR breadth and depth. Donors were largely white British and mainly female; clonal diversity was possibly underestimated.

Generated by immunoSEQ multiplex PCR, the TCRdb table keeps only in-frame clones and is missing some. This table has roughly 60,000 clones, about 83% appearing once. This receptor was taken from an adult who received the AZD1222 COVID-19 vaccine. Specimen: peripheral blood, collected 28 days after the second AZD1222 dose.

As DNA, the CDR3 is TGTGCCAGCGCAGGGGGCGTCACTGAAGCTTTCTTT. Amino acids: CASAGGVTEAFF. The V call is TRBV28, the J call TRBJ1-1; 8 bases line up with TRBD1. The CDR3 length is 12 residues. The J segment lost 4 bases and the V segment lost 8 bases, leaving 3 bases of the junction unmatched. Germline V lookup: CDR1 MDHEN, CDR2 SYDVKM.